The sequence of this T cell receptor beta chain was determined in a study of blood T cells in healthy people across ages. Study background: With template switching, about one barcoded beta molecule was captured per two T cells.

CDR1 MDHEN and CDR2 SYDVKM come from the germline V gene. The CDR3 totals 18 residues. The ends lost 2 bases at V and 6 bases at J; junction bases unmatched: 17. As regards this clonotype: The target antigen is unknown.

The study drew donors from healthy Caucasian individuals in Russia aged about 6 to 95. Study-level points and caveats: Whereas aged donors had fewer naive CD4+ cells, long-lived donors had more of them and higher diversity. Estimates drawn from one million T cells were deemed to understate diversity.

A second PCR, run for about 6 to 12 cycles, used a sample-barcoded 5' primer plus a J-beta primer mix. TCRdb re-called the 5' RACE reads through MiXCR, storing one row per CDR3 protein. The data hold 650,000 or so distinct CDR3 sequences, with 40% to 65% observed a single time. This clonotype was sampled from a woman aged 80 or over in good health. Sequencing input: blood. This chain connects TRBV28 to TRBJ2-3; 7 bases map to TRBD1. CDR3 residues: CASSLDKQGLGLSDTQYF. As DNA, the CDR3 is TGTGCCAGCAGTTTAGATAAACAGGGGCTGGGTTTATCGGATACGCAGTATTTT.